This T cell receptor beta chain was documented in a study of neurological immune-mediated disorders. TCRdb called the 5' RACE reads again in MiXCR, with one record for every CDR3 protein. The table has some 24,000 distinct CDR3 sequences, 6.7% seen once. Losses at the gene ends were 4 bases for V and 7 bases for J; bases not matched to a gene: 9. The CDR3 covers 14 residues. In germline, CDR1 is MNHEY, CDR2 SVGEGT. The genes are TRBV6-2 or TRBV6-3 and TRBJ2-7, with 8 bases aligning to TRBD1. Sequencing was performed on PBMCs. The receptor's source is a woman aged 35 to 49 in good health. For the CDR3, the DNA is TGTGCCAGCAGTTCCGGACAGGGTGCTGAGGAGCAGTACTTC. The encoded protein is CASSSGQGAEEQYF.